The rows below give T cell receptor beta chains drawn from one sample of a study of blood T cells in healthy people across ages. TCRdb analysed the 5' RACE reads with MiXCR anew, one entry per CDR3 protein. The sample yields over a million distinct CDR3 sequences, 35% to 45% seen once. The material sequenced was blood. The receptors originated from a woman younger than 30 in good health. The CDR3 runs from the conserved cysteine through the conserved F or W. Each record gives: clone size, D gene, V gene, J gene, CDR3 protein, CDR3 DNA. The D gene is left open where the match is weak. The listing skips clone size in some rows; elsewhere it reads once, few, many or a size class.

few	-	TRBV7-9	TRBJ2-3	CASSLVGSQLTDTQYF	TGTGCCAGCAGCTTAGTGGGTTCTCAGCTGACAGATACGCAGTATTTT
-	TRBD2	TRBV6-5	TRBJ2-3	CASSSGTSRGTDTQYF	TGTGCCAGCAGTTCTGGGACTAGCAGGGGCACAGATACGCAGTATTTT
-	-	TRBV20-1	TRBJ2-3	CGSSTDTQYF	TGCGGGTCTAGCACAGATACGCAGTATTTT
-	-	TRBV4-1	TRBJ1-2	CASSQDTQENYGYTF	TGCGCCAGCAGCCAAGACACGCAGGAAAACTATGGCTACACCTTC
-	TRBD2	TRBV12-3/TRBV12-4	TRBJ2-3	CASRPAGGADTQYF	TGTGCCAGCAGGCCAGCGGGGGGGGCAGATACGCAGTATTTT
many	TRBD1	TRBV29-1	TRBJ2-3	CTWTGDADTQYF	TGCACCTGGACAGGGGACGCAGATACGCAGTATTTT
-	TRBD1	TRBV12-3/TRBV12-4	TRBJ2-7	CASSIRDRGLYYEQYF	TGTGCCAGCAGTATACGGGACAGGGGGTTGTACTACGAGCAGTACTTC
-	-	TRBV20-1	TRBJ2-3	CSAPQKTGLDTQYF	TGCAGTGCTCCCCAGAAGACGGGACTAGATACGCAGTATTTT
-	-	TRBV6-2/TRBV6-3	TRBJ2-1	CASSYPLGQSSYNEQFF	TGTGCCAGCAGTTACCCCCTAGGCCAGAGCTCCTACAATGAGCAGTTCTTC
few	-	TRBV12-1	TRBJ1-5	CASSPWTAYSNQPQHF	TGTGCCAGCAGCCCTTGGACCGCCTATAGCAATCAGCCCCAGCATTTT
-	-	TRBV20-1	TRBJ2-1	CSARPSIGRPYNEQFF	TGCAGTGCTAGACCCTCCATAGGTAGGCCCTACAATGAGCAGTTCTTC
-	TRBD2	TRBV20-1	TRBJ2-1	CSASFLAGHTIEQFF	TGCAGTGCTAGTTTCCTAGCGGGTCATACAATTGAGCAGTTCTTC
few	TRBD1	TRBV20-1	TRBJ1-1	CSASRGPDTEAFF	TGCAGTGCTAGCAGGGGGCCGGACACTGAAGCTTTCTTT
many	TRBD2	TRBV6-5	TRBJ2-5	CASSPGLAGAGETQYF	TGTGCCAGCAGCCCGGGACTAGCGGGAGCGGGAGAGACCCAGTACTTC
-	-	TRBV4-1	TRBJ1-3	CASSQQGSLSGNTIYF	TGCGCCAGCAGCCAACAGGGGTCCCTTTCTGGAAACACCATATATTTT
-	TRBD2	TRBV3-1	TRBJ2-1	CASRPSGSLHEQFF	TGTGCCAGCCGACCTAGCGGGAGTCTTCATGAGCAGTTCTTC
-	-	TRBV3-1	TRBJ1-4	CASTTTGSDEKLFF	TGTGCCAGCACCACGACAGGTTCCGATGAAAAACTGTTTTTT
-	-	TRBV7-2	TRBJ2-5	CASSLLSAHQETQYF	TGTGCCAGCAGCTTATTATCAGCCCACCAGGAGACCCAGTACTTC
few	TRBD1	TRBV9	TRBJ1-6	CASSVGPGQRSPLHF	TGTGCCAGCAGCGTAGGGCCGGGACAGCGGTCACCCCTCCACTTT
few	TRBD2	TRBV6-5	TRBJ2-7	CASREAGKTYNEQYF	TGTGCCAGCAGAGAAGCGGGAAAGACCTACAATGAGCAGTACTTC
few	TRBD1	TRBV6-5	TRBJ2-5	CASSGGQGDGQYF	TGTGCCAGCAGTGGGGGACAGGGAGACGGGCAGTACTTC
-	TRBD2	TRBV12-5	TRBJ2-1	CASGLATGTSVNEQFF	TGTGCTAGTGGTTTGGCAACCGGGACTAGTGTGAATGAGCAGTTCTTC
-	-	TRBV6-5	TRBJ1-2	CASSYVSYNYGYTF	TGTGCCAGCAGTTACGTCTCCTATAACTATGGCTACACCTTC
-	-	TRBV7-9	TRBJ1-6	CASSLSSQANSPLHF	TGTGCCAGCAGCTTAAGCTCGCAGGCCAATTCACCCCTCCACTTT
few	-	TRBV5-6	TRBJ2-1	CASSLGADYGEQFF	TGTGCCAGCAGCTTGGGGGCAGACTATGGTGAGCAGTTCTTC
-	-	TRBV3-1	TRBJ1-1	CACSQYHSRGAEAFF	TGTGCCTGCAGCCAATATCATTCGCGGGGTGCTGAAGCTTTCTTT
-	TRBD2	TRBV10-3	TRBJ2-3	CAISGGGTQYF	TGTGCCATCAGCGGGGGAGGGACGCAGTATTTT
-	-	TRBV3-1	TRBJ2-1	CASSPKGVSSYNEQFF	TGTGCCAGCAGCCCCAAGGGGGTCAGCTCCTACAATGAGCAGTTCTTC
-	TRBD2	TRBV6-2/TRBV6-3	TRBJ2-1	CASTNLGGTSGDHNEQFF	TGTGCCAGTACCAACCTGGGGGGGACTAGCGGAGACCACAATGAGCAGTTCTTC
-	TRBD2	TRBV27	TRBJ2-4	CASSLTSGRAAEQYF	TGTGCCAGCAGTCTGACTAGCGGGAGGGCGGCGGAGCAGTACTTC
-	TRBD2	TRBV20-1	TRBJ2-1	CSARVLAGEFNEQFF	TGCAGTGCTAGAGTCCTAGCGGGAGAGTTCAATGAGCAGTTCTTC
few	-	TRBV6-6	TRBJ1-2	CAAGDGNGYTF	TGTGCCGCGGGGGACGGGAATGGCTACACCTTC
-	-	TRBV12-3/TRBV12-4	TRBJ2-7	CASSLLEGHEQYF	TGTGCCAGCAGCCTTTTGGAGGGACACGAGCAGTACTTC